Included here is one T cell receptor (beta chain) sequence, with context. This entry belongs to a study of T cell clonotyping in hematopoietic cell transplantation. Trimming removed 4 bases from V and 0 bases from J, with 18 bases in between. From germline, CDR1 is GTSNPN and CDR2 SVGIG (reference sequence). This CDR3 contains 16 residues. Measured with immunoSEQ multiplex PCR; TCRdb has only the in-frame clones, and not every one. This sample has some 16,000 clones, with less than 80% found just once. The material sequenced was PBMCs, taken 30 days after allogeneic stem cell transplant. The V call is TRBV30, the J call TRBJ2-5; possible D gene TRBD2, 5 bases. The TCR comes from a male patient in his fifties or sixties who had an allogeneic stem cell transplant from an unrelated donor, so T cells may come from the graft donor. Some clones in this sample may be carry-over from other donors' samples. Here the CDR3 reads CAWNKGVPWHQETQYF. The CDR3, as DNA: TGTGCCTGGAACAAGGGAGTTCCATGGCACCAAGAGACCCAGTACTTC.